A single sample is the source of the 22 T cell receptor beta chains below, sequenced in a study of blood T cell repertoires in COVID-19. Data came from immunoSEQ multiplex PCR; TCRdb stores just in-frame clones and leaves some out. The table has fewer than 80,000 clones, around 67% seen once. The sample was peripheral blood. These receptors came from a man aged 55 to 69 with acute or convalescent COVID-19.

V usage is TRBV27 and J usage is TRBJ2-3, with D hard to call. The CDR3 consists of 12 residues. Germline lookup yields CDR1 MNHEY and CDR2 SMNVEV (reference sequence). Trimming shortened V by 4 bases and J by 3 bases, and 5 bases separated the two germline ends. The CDR3 reads CASSSVTDTQYF. CDR3 DNA sequence: TGTGCCAGCAGTTCCGTGACAGATACGCAGTATTTT.

The rearrangement links TRBV7-3 to TRBJ2-7; D is uncertain. The CDR3 consists of 12 residues. Germline lookup yields CDR1 SGHTA and CDR2 FQGTGA. V lost 7 bases, J lost 4 bases, and 11 bases lay in between. CDR3 in amino acids: CASNPNGYEQYF. CDR3 DNA sequence: TGTGCCAGCAATCCTAATGGTTACGAGCAGTACTTC. The full variable domain, its missing parts supplied by reference TRBV7-3 and TRBJ2-7, is GAGVSQTPSNKVTEKGKYVELRCDPISGHTALYWYRQSLGQGPEFLIYFQGTGAADDSGLPNDRFFAVRPEGSVSTLKIQRTERGDSAVYLCASNPNGYEQYFGPGTRLTVT.

The chain joins TRBV15 to TRBJ1-1, with D tentatively TRBD1 (5 bases). The V gene's germline CDR1 is LNHNV and CDR2 YYDKDF (reference sequence). V was clipped by 8 bases and J by 8 bases, with 18 bases between them. This CDR3 has 13 residues. CDR3 in DNA: TGTGCCACCGGCTCGGACATGCCAGCCGAAGCTTTCTTT. Amino acid sequence: CATGSDMPAEAFF.

This chain uses TRBV14 with TRBJ2-3; D remains ambiguous. The CDR3 is 11 amino acids. From germline, CDR1 is SGHDN and CDR2 FVKESK. V lost 4 bases to trimming and J lost 6 bases, with 5 bases between them. The CDR3 loop is CASSLLDTQYF. CDR3 in DNA: TGTGCCAGCAGCCTTCTGGATACGCAGTATTTT.

The chain recombines TRBV5-1 with TRBJ2-1; D might be TRBD2 (5 bases). The V gene lost 0 bases and the J gene lost 1 base, with 8 bases spanning the gap. This CDR3 spans 15 amino acids. Per germline, CDR1 SGHRS and CDR2 YFSETQ. CDR3 bases: TGCGCCAGCAGCTTGGTCGGGGAGTCCTACAATGAGCAGTTCTTC. Its protein product is CASSLVGESYNEQFF.

The chain employs TRBV28 and TRBJ1-5, with a possible D match to TRBD1 (6 bases). Trimming took off 2 bases at V and 5 bases at J, with 10 bases between the two ends. Germline CDR1 and CDR2: MDHEN and SYDVKM. This CDR3 spans 14 amino acids. CDR3 loop: CASSLLSGDQPQHF. CDR3 DNA: TGTGCCAGCAGTTTACTCTCAGGGGATCAGCCCCAGCATTTT.

The chain links TRBV5-6 to TRBJ2-2; D gene ambiguous. V lost 4 bases and J 9 bases, leaving 19 bases between the germline ends. This CDR3 is built from 15 residues. The germline CDR1 and CDR2 sequences are SGHDT and YYEEEE. CDR3 sequence reads: CASSRGINRDRELFF. DNA for the CDR3: TGTGCCAGCAGCCGTGGAATAAACAGAGATAGGGAGCTGTTTTTT. The entire variable domain, with the rest obtained from reference TRBV5-6 and TRBJ2-2, is as follows: DAGVTQSPTHLIKTRGQQVTLRCSPKSGHDTVSWYQQALGQGPQFIFQYYEEEERQRGNFPDRFSGHQFPNYSSELNVNALLLGDSALYLCASSRGINRDRELFFGEGSRLTVL.

The V call is TRBV9, the J call TRBJ2-2, with 7 nucleotides matching TRBD1. CDR1 and CDR2 (germline): SGDLS, YYNGEE. Unmatched junction bases numbered 3, after V lost 1 base and J lost 6 bases. The CDR3 covers 14 residues. The CDR3 DNA reads TGTGCCAGCAGCGTAAGCACAGGGGCCGGGGAGCTGTTTTTT. Amino acids: CASSVSTGAGELFF.

This sequence joins TRBV6-6 and TRBJ2-7; D is perhaps TRBD1 (7 bases). Between the trimmed V and J ends, which lost 0 bases and 6 bases, there was a span of 15 bases. Germline loops: CDR1 MNHNY, CDR2 SVGAGI (reference sequence). This CDR3 is 15 amino acids long. CDR3 coding DNA: TGTGCCAGCAGTTACTCGAGGAGGGGGCGAAGCGAGCAGTACTTC. Translated, it gives CASSYSRRGRSEQYF.

The chain is built from TRBV9 and TRBJ2-3; D possibly corresponds to TRBD2 (6 bases). V was trimmed by 4 bases and J by 5 bases, leaving 20 bases between them. Per the germline V gene, CDR1 is SGDLS and CDR2 is YYNGEE. This CDR3 region has 16 residues. The CDR3 loop is CASSPRWQGGLDTQYF. CDR3 DNA: TGTGCCAGCAGCCCCCGGTGGCAGGGAGGATTAGATACGCAGTATTTT. Full variable domain (rest looked up from reference TRBV9 and TRBJ2-3): DSGVTQTPKHLITATGQRVTLRCSPRSGDLSVYWYQQSLDQGLQFLIQYYNGEERAKGNILERFSAQQFPDLHSELNLSSLELGDSALYFCASSPRWQGGLDTQYFGPGTRLTVL.

This clone was observed a few times. The rearrangement joins TRBV28 to TRBJ1-1; D possibly corresponds to TRBD1 (5 bases). The germline CDR1 and CDR2 sequences are MDHEN and SYDVKM. Trimming removed 7 bases at V and 1 base at J, with 16 bases between. The CDR3 consists of 15 residues. The DNA for the CDR3 is TGTGCCAGCACCTCTGCCCTCAGGGCGAACACTGAAGCTTTCTTT. Its translation is CASTSALRANTEAFF.

This clone was seen only a few times. The chain joins TRBV6-2 or TRBV6-3 to TRBJ2-3; 8 nucleotides agree with TRBD2. The CDR3 sequence is 18 residues long. Unmatched junction bases numbered 19, after V lost 6 bases and J lost 5 bases. Germline-derived CDR1 and CDR2 are MNHEY and SVGEGT. The DNA for the CDR3 is TGTGCCAGCAGGCCTCTAACGGGAGGGCCGCGATTAGGAGATACGCAGTATTTT. It is translated as CASRPLTGGPRLGDTQYF.

This chain uses TRBV19 with TRBJ2-2; D might be TRBD2 (6 bases). The CDR3 extends over 19 amino acids. The V end lost 7 bases, the J end lost 4 bases, and 28 bases lay between the germline ends. The V gene's germline CDR1 is LNHDA and CDR2 SQIVND (reference sequence). CDR3 amino acids: CASTPGGGGWAVGTGELFF. The CDR3 region has the DNA TGTGCCAGTACCCCCGGGGGAGGAGGTTGGGCAGTAGGCACCGGGGAGCTGTTTTTT.

Here the CDR3 reads CASSLVVSRILGEQYV. The CDR3 bases are TGTGCCAGCAGCTTAGTTGTGTCCAGAATCCTAGGCGAGCAGTACGTC. The chain carries TRBV11-2 and TRBJ2-7, with unresolved D. The CDR3 has 16 residues. Germline V gene lookup returns CDR1 SGHAT and CDR2 FQNNGV. Deletions cut 1 base from V and 6 bases from J, with 19 bases between.

The genes are TRBV10-3 and TRBJ1-1; possible D gene TRBD1, 5 bases. CDR1 and CDR2 from the germline V gene are ENHRY and SYGVKD. The CDR3 runs 15 residues. Trimming removed 2 bases from V and 5 bases from J, with 15 bases in between. The CDR3 DNA is TGTGCCATCAGTGAGCCGGATCGGCCAGGGACTGAAGCTTTCTTT. Translation: CAISEPDRPGTEAFF.

DNA of the CDR3: TGTGCCAGCAGCCCCTCGTGGCGGGAGGGCCGGAACGAGCAGTACTTC. Protein product: CASSPSWREGRNEQYF. The chain recombines TRBV13 with TRBJ2-7; TRBD2 aligns across 9 bases. Germline CDR1 is PRHDT and CDR2 is FYEKMQ (reference sequence). The length of the CDR3 is 16 residues. V lost 5 bases to trimming and J lost 5 bases; unmatched junction nucleotides: 13.

This clone was detected ten times or more. The chain recombines TRBV15 with TRBJ2-3, with D perhaps matching TRBD1 (6 bases). V lost 0 bases to trimming and J lost 5 bases, with 9 bases between them. This CDR3 is built from 14 residues. CDR1 is LNHNV, CDR2 YYDKDF, per germline (reference sequence). The DNA for the CDR3 is TGTGCCACCAGCAGAGAAACAGGGAGAGATACGCAGTATTTT. Its translation is CATSRETGRDTQYF.

The genes are TRBV19 and TRBJ2-5, with D perhaps TRBD2 (5 bases). The CDR3 is made up of 13 amino acids. The germline V gene encodes CDR1 LNHDA and CDR2 SQIVND (reference sequence). The germline V and J ends were trimmed by 1 base and 5 bases, with 8 bases remaining between them. CDR3 amino acids: CASSIGRWETQYF. CDR3 coding DNA: TGTGCCAGTAGTATAGGGAGGTGGGAGACCCAGTACTTC.

This sequence joins TRBV3-1 (or the pseudogene TRBV3-2) and TRBJ1-6, with 7 bases lining up with TRBD1. V was pared by 7 bases and J by 8 bases, with 2 bases of the junction left unmatched. CDR1 is LGHDT and CDR2 is YNNKEL in the germline V gene (reference sequence). CDR3 length equals 12 residues. CDR3 bases: TGTGCCAGCAACAGGGGTGATTCACCCCTCCACTTT. Translation: CASNRGDSPLHF.

The CDR3 loop is CASRLGQGAKPQHF. CDR3 nucleotide sequence: TGTGCCAGCAGACTGGGACAGGGGGCGAAGCCCCAGCATTTT. The genes are TRBV6-5 and TRBJ1-5, with 12 bases identical to TRBD1. The V gene's germline CDR1 is MNHEY and CDR2 SVGAGI. The CDR3 runs 14 residues. J was trimmed by 8 bases and V by 6 bases; bases with no gene match: 5.

This clone was found once. This sequence joins TRBV28 and TRBJ2-7, with D tentatively TRBD1 (6 bases). Trimming removed 5 bases from V and 6 bases from J, with 17 bases in between. Germline CDR1 is MDHEN and CDR2 is SYDVKM. The CDR3 length is 14 residues. CDR3 sequence (DNA): TGTGCCAGCAGTCCGCCACCCACAGGGTCCGAGCAGTACTTC. This sequence encodes CASSPPPTGSEQYF.

The chain employs TRBV19 and TRBJ2-3; D is undetermined. With 8 bases removed from V and 0 bases from J, the gap between germline ends came to 9 bases. Germline V gene data show CDR1 as LNHDA and CDR2 as SQIVND (reference sequence). The CDR3 length is 13 residues. CDR3 sequence reads: CASGPRSTDTQYF. Written as DNA, the CDR3 is TGTGCCAGTGGCCCCCGTAGCACAGATACGCAGTATTTT.